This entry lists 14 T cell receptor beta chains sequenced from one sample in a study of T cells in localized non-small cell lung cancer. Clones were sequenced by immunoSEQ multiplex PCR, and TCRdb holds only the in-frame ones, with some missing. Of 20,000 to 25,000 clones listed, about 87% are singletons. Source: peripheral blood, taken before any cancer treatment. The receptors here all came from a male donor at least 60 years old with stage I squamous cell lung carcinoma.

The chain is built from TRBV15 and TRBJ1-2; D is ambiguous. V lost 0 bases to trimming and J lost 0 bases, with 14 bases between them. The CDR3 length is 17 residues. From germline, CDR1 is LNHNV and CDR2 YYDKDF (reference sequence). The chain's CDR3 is CATSRDGSRYTNYGYTF. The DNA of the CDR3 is TGTGCCACCAGCAGAGATGGTTCAAGGTATACTAACTATGGCTACACCTTC.

CDR3 DNA: TGTGCCAGCAGCGTATCCGCTTCTCGTAATGAAAAACTGTTTTTT. It specifies CASSVSASRNEKLFF. The chain combines TRBV9 with TRBJ1-4; D not certain. The germline V and J ends were trimmed by 1 base and 4 bases, with 11 bases remaining between them. CDR1 is SGDLS, CDR2 YYNGEE, per germline. CDR3 size: 15 residues. The variable domain in full, with the rest retrieved from reference TRBV9 and TRBJ1-4, is DSGVTQTPKHLITATGQRVTLRCSPRSGDLSVYWYQQSLDQGLQFLIQYYNGEERAKGNILERFSAQQFPDLHSELNLSSLELGDSALYFCASSVSASRNEKLFFGSGTQLSVL.

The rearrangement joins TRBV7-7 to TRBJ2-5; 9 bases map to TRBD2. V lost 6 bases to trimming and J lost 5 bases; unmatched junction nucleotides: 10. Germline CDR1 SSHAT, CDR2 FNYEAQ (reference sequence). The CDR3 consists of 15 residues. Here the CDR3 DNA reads TGTGCCAGCAGTGCGGGGGGGTATGATGGGGAGACCCAGTACTTC. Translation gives CASSAGGYDGETQYF.

The CDR3 sequence is CASSLVIRAANTGELFF. The CDR3 region has the DNA TGCGCCAGCAGCTTGGTTATACGGGCAGCGAACACCGGGGAGCTGTTTTTT. This chain connects TRBV5-1 to TRBJ2-2; no reliable D call. The germline V gene encodes CDR1 SGHRS and CDR2 YFSETQ. Trimming removed 0 bases from V and 0 bases from J, with 12 bases in between. The length of the CDR3 is 17 residues.

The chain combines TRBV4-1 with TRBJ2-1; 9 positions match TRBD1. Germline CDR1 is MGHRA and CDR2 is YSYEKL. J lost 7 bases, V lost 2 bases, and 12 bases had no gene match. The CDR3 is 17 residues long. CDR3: CASSQPTGQGIRNEQFF. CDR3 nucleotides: TGCGCCAGCAGCCAACCTACGGGACAGGGAATTCGGAATGAGCAGTTCTTC.

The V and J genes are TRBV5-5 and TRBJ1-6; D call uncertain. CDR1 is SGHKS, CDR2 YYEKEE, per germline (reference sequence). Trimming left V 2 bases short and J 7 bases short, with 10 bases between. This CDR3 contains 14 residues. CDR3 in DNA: TGTGCCAGCAGCTTCTCACAAACCAATTCACCCCTCCACTTT. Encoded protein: CASSFSQTNSPLHF.

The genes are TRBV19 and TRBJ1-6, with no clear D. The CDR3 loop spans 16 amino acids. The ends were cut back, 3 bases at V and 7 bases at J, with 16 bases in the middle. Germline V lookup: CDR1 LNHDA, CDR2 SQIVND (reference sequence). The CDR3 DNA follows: TGTGCCAGTAGTATCCCCAGCTTACGCCCAAATTCACCCCTCCACTTT. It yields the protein CASSIPSLRPNSPLHF.

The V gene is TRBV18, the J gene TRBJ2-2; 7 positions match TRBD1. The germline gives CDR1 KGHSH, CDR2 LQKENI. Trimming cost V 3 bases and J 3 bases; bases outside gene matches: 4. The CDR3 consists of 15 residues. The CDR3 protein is CASSPQGQYTGELFF. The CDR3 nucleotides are TGTGCCAGCTCACCCCAGGGACAGTACACCGGGGAGCTGTTTTTT.

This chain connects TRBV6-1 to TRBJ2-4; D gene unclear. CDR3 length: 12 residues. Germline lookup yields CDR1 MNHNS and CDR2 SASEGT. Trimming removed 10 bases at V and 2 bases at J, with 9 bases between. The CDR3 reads CAKGRTKNIQYF. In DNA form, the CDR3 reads TGTGCCAAAGGTAGGACCAAAAACATTCAGTACTTC.

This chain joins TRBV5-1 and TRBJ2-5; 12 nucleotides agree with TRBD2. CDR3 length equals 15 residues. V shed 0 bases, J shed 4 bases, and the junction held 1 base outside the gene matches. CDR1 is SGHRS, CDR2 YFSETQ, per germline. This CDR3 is CASSLAGLAGETQYF. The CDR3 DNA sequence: TGCGCCAGCAGCTTGGCGGGACTAGCGGGAGAGACCCAGTACTTC.

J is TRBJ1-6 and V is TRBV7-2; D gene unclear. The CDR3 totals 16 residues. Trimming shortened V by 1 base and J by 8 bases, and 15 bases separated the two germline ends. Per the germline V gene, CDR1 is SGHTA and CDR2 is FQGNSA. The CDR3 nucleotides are TGTGCCAGCAGCTTAGGGTTCCCGGGATTAGATTCACCCCTCCACTTT. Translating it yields CASSLGFPGLDSPLHF.

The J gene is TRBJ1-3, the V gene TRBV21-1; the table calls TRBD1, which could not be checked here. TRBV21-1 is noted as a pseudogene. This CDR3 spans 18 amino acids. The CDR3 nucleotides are TGTGCCAGCGGATATAGACGAGGAGTCCAGGGTGGTGGAAACACCATATATTTT. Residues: CASGYRRGVQGGGNTIYF.

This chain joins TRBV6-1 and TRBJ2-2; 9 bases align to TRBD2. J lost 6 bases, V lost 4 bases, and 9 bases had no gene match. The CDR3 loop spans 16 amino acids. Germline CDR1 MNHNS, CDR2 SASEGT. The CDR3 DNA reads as TGTGCCAGCAGTGCCAGCGGGGGGTCACGGTCCGGGGAGCTGTTTTTT. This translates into CASSASGGSRSGELFF.

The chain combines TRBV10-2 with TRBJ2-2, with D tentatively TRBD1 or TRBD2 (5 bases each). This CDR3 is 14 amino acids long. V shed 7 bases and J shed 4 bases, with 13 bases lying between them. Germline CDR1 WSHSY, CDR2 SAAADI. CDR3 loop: CASTIGTGTGELFF. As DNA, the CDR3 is TGCGCCAGCACGATAGGGACGGGCACCGGGGAGCTGTTTTTT.